Listed below are T cell receptor beta chains from one sample, sequenced in a study of blood T cell repertoires in COVID-19. Sequencing used immunoSEQ multiplex PCR; TCRdb keeps in-frame clones, though not all of them. The data hold about 480,000 clones, with roughly 90% observed a single time. Input material: peripheral blood. The receptors derive from a woman in her 30s with acute or convalescent COVID-19. The CDR3 runs from the conserved cysteine through the conserved F or W. A D gene is named only where the DNA matches it firmly. Clone size is not always given. Where it is, it says once, few, many or a class for expanded clones.

V,J,D,size,CDR3,DNA
TRBV4-1,TRBJ2-7,NA,few,CASSQDGGANSYEQYF,TGCGCCAGCAGCCAAGATGGGGGGGCCAACTCCTACGAGCAGTACTTC
TRBV28,TRBJ2-2,NA,NA,CASSLPGELFF,TGTGCCAGCAGCCTTCCCGGGGAGCTGTTTTTT
TRBV6-5,TRBJ1-4,NA,NA,CASFIGGSNEKLFF,TGTGCCAGCTTTATAGGGGGATCTAATGAAAAACTGTTTTTT
TRBV28,TRBJ1-3,NA,NA,CASISGNTIYF,TGTGCCAGCATATCTGGAAACACCATATATTTT
TRBV7-8,TRBJ2-5,TRBD1,NA,CASSGGQGAEETQYF,TGTGCCAGCAGCGGGGGACAGGGGGCCGAAGAGACCCAGTACTTC
TRBV2,TRBJ2-2,NA,NA,CASSSNSNTGELFF,TGTGCCAGCAGCTCAAACTCGAACACCGGGGAGCTGTTTTTT
TRBV2,TRBJ2-7,TRBD2,NA,CASRREAGGPYEQYF,TGTGCCAGCAGACGGGAGGCGGGGGGGCCCTACGAGCAGTACTTC
TRBV28,TRBJ1-4,NA,NA,CASSLSGATNEKLFF,TGTGCCAGCAGTTTATCGGGTGCAACTAATGAAAAACTGTTTTTT
TRBV4-1,TRBJ2-7,TRBD1,NA,CASSQTWTGHYEQYF,TGCGCCAGCAGCCAGACCTGGACAGGCCACTACGAGCAGTACTTC
TRBV5-1,TRBJ2-1,TRBD2,NA,CASSAPGSSGYNEQFF,TGCGCCAGCAGCGCACCTGGGTCTAGCGGTTACAATGAGCAGTTCTTC
TRBV28,TRBJ1-3,NA,NA,CASSLMGGGGNTIYF,TGTGCCAGCAGTTTGATGGGGGGGGGCGGAAACACCATATATTTT
TRBV14,TRBJ2-1,NA,NA,CASSQVYNEQFF,TGTGCCAGCAGCCAAGTATACAATGAGCAGTTCTTC
TRBV5-1,TRBJ2-7,TRBD1,NA,CASSLGSGGYEQYF,TGCGCCAGCAGCTTGGGGTCAGGGGGCTACGAGCAGTACTTC
TRBV7-9,TRBJ2-7,TRBD2,NA,CASSPQLGLAGEQYF,TGTGCCAGCAGCCCCCAGTTGGGACTAGCGGGGGAGCAGTACTTC
TRBV15,TRBJ1-3,TRBD1,NA,CATSNSGGFSSGNTIYF,TGTGCCACCAGCAACTCAGGGGGCTTCAGCTCTGGAAACACCATATATTTT
TRBV4-1,TRBJ2-1,NA,NA,CASSQAWTAYNEQFF,TGCGCCAGCAGCCAAGCTTGGACTGCCTACAATGAGCAGTTCTTC
TRBV7-9,TRBJ2-7,NA,NA,CASSGNRGGRYEQYF,TGTGCCAGCAGCGGAAACAGGGGGGGGAGGTACGAGCAGTACTTC
TRBV2,TRBJ1-1,TRBD1,few,CASSPRDSFFLNTEAFF,TGTGCCAGCAGTCCACGGGACAGCTTTTTTCTTAACACTGAAGCTTTCTTT
TRBV5-6,TRBJ2-5,TRBD2,NA,CASSSAGLRETQYF,TGTGCCAGCAGCTCAGCGGGGCTTAGGGAGACCCAGTACTTC
TRBV7-2,TRBJ2-5,TRBD2,NA,CASRPRLAVQETQYF,TGTGCCAGCAGACCCCGACTAGCGGTCCAAGAGACCCAGTACTTC
TRBV3-1/TRBV3-2,TRBJ1-5,NA,once,CASSQAPGGSGPQHF,TGTGCCAGCAGCCAAGCTCCGGGGGGATCGGGGCCCCAGCATTTT
TRBV6-1,TRBJ1-2,TRBD1,NA,CASSVILWDRVINYGYTF,TGTGCCAGCAGTGTCATACTCTGGGACAGGGTAATTAACTATGGCTACACCTTC
TRBV4-2,TRBJ2-2,NA,NA,CASSQARGNRESNTGELFF,TGTGCCAGCAGCCAAGCCCGCGGGAACCGGGAGTCTAACACCGGGGAGCTGTTTTTT
TRBV5-1,TRBJ2-1,TRBD2,NA,CASSLAGGAINEQFF,TGCGCCAGCAGCTTGGCCGGGGGGGCCATCAATGAGCAGTTCTTC
TRBV28,TRBJ1-2,NA,NA,CASSFLERNYGYTF,TGTGCCAGCAGTTTTCTGGAGAGGAACTATGGCTACACCTTC
TRBV19,TRBJ2-7,NA,NA,CASSAPTGSYEQYF,TGTGCCAGTAGTGCCCCGACAGGTTCCTACGAGCAGTACTTC
TRBV6-5,TRBJ1-5,NA,NA,CATSTRAYSNQPQHF,TGTGCCACTTCGACAAGAGCTTATAGCAATCAGCCCCAGCATTTT
TRBV5-1,TRBJ1-2,NA,NA,CASSLVGGGYTF,TGCGCCAGCAGCTTGGTGGGGGGTGGCTACACCTTC
TRBV9,TRBJ2-7,TRBD2,NA,CASSVTSGSYEQYF,TGTGCCAGCAGCGTAACTAGCGGGAGCTACGAGCAGTACTTC
TRBV14,TRBJ2-5,TRBD1,NA,CASSSTGEETQYF,TGTGCCAGCAGTTCGACAGGGGAAGAGACCCAGTACTTC
TRBV28,TRBJ1-1,NA,once,CASRRTGNTEAFF,TGTGCCAGCAGACGAACAGGGAACACTGAAGCTTTCTTT
TRBV12-3/TRBV12-4,TRBJ1-5,NA,NA,CASSLGRRQPQHF,TGTGCCAGCAGTTTGGGCCGACGTCAGCCCCAGCATTTT
TRBV6-5,TRBJ2-7,NA,NA,CASARDSYEQYF,TGTGCCAGCGCGAGGGACTCCTACGAGCAGTACTTC
TRBV19,TRBJ1-1,TRBD1,NA,CASSTGQGYGVAFF,TGTGCCAGTAGTACGGGACAGGGGTACGGGGTGGCTTTCTTT
TRBV29-1,TRBJ2-1,NA,NA,CSFNEGSSYNEQFF,TGCAGCTTTAATGAGGGCAGCTCCTACAATGAGCAGTTCTTC
TRBV12-3/TRBV12-4,TRBJ2-7,NA,NA,CASNLTPLREQYF,TGTGCCAGCAACCTAACCCCCCTTAGAGAGCAGTACTTC
TRBV7-9,TRBJ1-5,NA,NA,CASSRGPGNQPQHF,TGTGCCAGCAGCCGAGGGCCCGGCAATCAGCCCCAGCATTTT
TRBV5-1,TRBJ2-7,NA,NA,CASRQVGGNEQYF,TGCGCCAGCAGACAGGTTGGGGGCAACGAGCAGTACTTC
TRBV19,TRBJ2-4,NA,NA,CATRPQGQGNIQYF,TGTGCCACCCGCCCGCAGGGCCAGGGAAACATTCAGTACTTC
TRBV19,TRBJ1-1,TRBD1,NA,CASRIAGTANTEAFF,TGTGCCAGTAGGATCGCCGGGACAGCAAACACTGAAGCTTTCTTT
TRBV7-8,TRBJ2-2,NA,NA,CASSYNDRTPNTGELFF,TGTGCCAGCAGCTACAACGACAGGACTCCGAACACCGGGGAGCTGTTTTTT
TRBV5-1,TRBJ1-4,TRBD1,NA,CASSPNRGHDEKLFF,TGCGCCAGCAGCCCAAACAGGGGGCACGATGAAAAACTGTTTTTT
TRBV2,TRBJ1-2,NA,NA,CASSQTSTNYGYTF,TGTGCCAGCAGCCAGACAAGCACTAACTATGGCTACACCTTC
TRBV5-4,TRBJ2-3,TRBD2,once,CASRTSGRSTDTQYF,TGTGCCAGCCGGACTAGCGGGAGGAGCACAGATACGCAGTATTTT
TRBV4-1,TRBJ2-6,TRBD1,once,CASSETGAGGANVLTF,TGCGCCAGCAGCGAGACAGGGGCTGGCGGGGCCAACGTCCTGACTTTC
TRBV15,TRBJ1-2,NA,NA,CATSRDLGQQGFGYTF,TGTGCCACCAGCAGAGATCTGGGGCAGCAGGGGTTTGGCTACACCTTC
TRBV7-3,TRBJ2-3,TRBD1,once,CASSPGQGVGDTQYF,TGTGCCAGCAGCCCCGGACAGGGGGTGGGAGATACGCAGTATTTT
TRBV7-3,TRBJ2-2,TRBD2,NA,CASSSGPGGSSGELFF,TGTGCCAGCAGCTCGGGACCCGGGGGGAGTTCCGGGGAGCTGTTTTTT